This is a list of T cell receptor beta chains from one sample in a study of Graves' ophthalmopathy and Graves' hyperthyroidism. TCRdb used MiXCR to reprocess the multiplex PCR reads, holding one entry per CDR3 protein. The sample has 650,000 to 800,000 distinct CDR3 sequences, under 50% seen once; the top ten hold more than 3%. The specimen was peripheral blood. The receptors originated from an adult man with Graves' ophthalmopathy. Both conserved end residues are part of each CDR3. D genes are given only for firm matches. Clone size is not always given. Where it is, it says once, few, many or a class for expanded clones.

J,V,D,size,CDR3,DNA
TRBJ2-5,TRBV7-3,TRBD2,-,CASGALRSGGETQYF,TGTGCCAGCGGCGCCCTCCGGAGCGGGGGAGAGACCCAGTACTTC
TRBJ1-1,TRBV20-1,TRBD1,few,CSARRTGGARTEAFF,TGCAGTGCTCGACGGACAGGGGGGGCAAGGACTGAAGCTTTCTTT
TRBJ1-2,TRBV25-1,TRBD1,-,CASSPLTGRNYGYTF,TGTGCCAGCAGTCCTTTGACAGGGCGTAACTATGGCTACACCTTC
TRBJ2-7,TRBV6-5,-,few,CASSPGTPLQQYF,TGTGCCAGCAGCCCCGGGACCCCCCTCCAACAGTACTTC
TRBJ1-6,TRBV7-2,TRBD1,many,CASTPDRVRSYNSPLHF,TGTGCCAGCACCCCAGACAGGGTGCGCTCCTATAATTCACCCCTCCACTTT
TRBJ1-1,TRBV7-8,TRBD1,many,CASVRQGLTEAFF,TGTGCCAGCGTAAGACAGGGTCTGACTGAAGCTTTCTTT
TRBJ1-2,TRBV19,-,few,CASSILTAPGAGYGYTF,TGTGCCAGTAGTATACTCACAGCCCCAGGGGCCGGCTATGGCTACACCTTC
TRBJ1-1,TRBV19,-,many,CASSIASGEAFF,TGTGCCAGTAGTATAGCTAGCGGTGAAGCTTTCTTT
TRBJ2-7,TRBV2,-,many,CASSESGGPVSYEQYF,TGTGCCAGCAGTGAATCCGGGGGGCCAGTTTCCTACGAGCAGTACTTC
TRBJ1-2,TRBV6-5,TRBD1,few,CASSYARDSSNYGYTF,TGTGCCAGCAGTTACGCTCGGGACAGCTCTAACTATGGCTACACCTTC
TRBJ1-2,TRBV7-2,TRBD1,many,CASSLGGGVPYGYTF,TGTGCCAGCAGCTTAGGAGGGGGCGTTCCCTATGGCTACACCTTC
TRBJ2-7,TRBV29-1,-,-,CSFRGSPYEQYF,TGCAGCTTCAGGGGAAGCCCGTACGAGCAGTACTTC
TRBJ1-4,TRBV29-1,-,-,CSVPVRDEKLFF,TGCAGCGTGCCCGTTCGGGACGAAAAACTGTTTTTT
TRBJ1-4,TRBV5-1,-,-,CASSFGGEGAIEKLFF,TGCGCCAGCAGCTTCGGAGGGGAGGGAGCAATTGAAAAACTGTTTTTT
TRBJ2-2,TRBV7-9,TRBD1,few,CASAEGAVATGELFF,TGTGCCAGCGCAGAGGGGGCTGTAGCAACCGGGGAGCTGTTTTTT
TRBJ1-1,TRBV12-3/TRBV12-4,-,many,CASSQRGSPNTEAFF,TGTGCCAGCAGTCAAAGGGGCAGTCCGAACACTGAAGCTTTCTTT
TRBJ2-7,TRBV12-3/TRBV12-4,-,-,CASSQEGSDEQYF,TGTGCCAGCAGCCAAGAGGGGTCGGACGAGCAGTACTTC
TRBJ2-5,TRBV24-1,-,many,CATSDHPPAETQYF,TGTGCCACCAGTGATCATCCCCCAGCAGAGACCCAGTACTTC
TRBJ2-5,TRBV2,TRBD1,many,CATRQGGKETQYF,TGTGCCACCAGACAGGGTGGAAAGGAGACCCAGTACTTC
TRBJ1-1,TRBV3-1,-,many,CASSQTWNTEAFF,TGTGCCAGCAGCCAGACTTGGAACACTGAAGCTTTCTTT
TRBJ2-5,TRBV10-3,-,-,CAISDSGSQETQYF,TGTGCCATCAGTGACTCGGGATCTCAAGAGACCCAGTACTTC
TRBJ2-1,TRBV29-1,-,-,CSVEDEQFF,TGCAGCGTTGAGGATGAGCAGTTCTTC
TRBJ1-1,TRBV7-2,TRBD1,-,CASSASDRVDTEAFF,TGTGCCAGCAGCGCCTCGGACAGGGTTGACACTGAAGCTTTCTTT
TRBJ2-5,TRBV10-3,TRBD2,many,CAISESGLGKTQYF,TGTGCCATCAGTGAGTCGGGACTAGGAAAGACCCAGTACTTC
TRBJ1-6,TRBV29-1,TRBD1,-,CSVESTGTGGAGSPLHF,TGCAGCGTAGAATCTACCGGGACAGGGGGCGCGGGTTCACCCCTCCACTTT